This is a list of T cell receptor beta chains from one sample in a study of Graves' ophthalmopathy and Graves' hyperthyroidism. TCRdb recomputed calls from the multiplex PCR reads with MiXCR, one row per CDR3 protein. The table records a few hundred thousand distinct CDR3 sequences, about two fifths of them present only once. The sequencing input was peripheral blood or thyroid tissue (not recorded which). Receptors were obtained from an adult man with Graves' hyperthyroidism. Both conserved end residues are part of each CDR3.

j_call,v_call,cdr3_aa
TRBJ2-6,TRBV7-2,CASSLWGGSSGANVLTF
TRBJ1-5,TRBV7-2,CASSSVAAGANQPQHF
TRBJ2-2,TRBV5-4,CASSVTSGELFF
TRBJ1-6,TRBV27,CASSPGGRGRSPLHF
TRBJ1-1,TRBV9,CASSVAGGGNTEASF
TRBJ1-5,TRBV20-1,CSARDWGNQPQHF
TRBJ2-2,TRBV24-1,CATMGVGELFF
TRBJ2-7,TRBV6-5,CALHLYEQYF
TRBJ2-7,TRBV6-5,CASRNSGSLSQYF
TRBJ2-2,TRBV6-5,CASSKTAGYEQFF
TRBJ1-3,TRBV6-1,CASILGNTIYF
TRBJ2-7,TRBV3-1,CASTLAGQTYEQYF
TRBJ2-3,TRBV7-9,CASWTSGNTDTQYF
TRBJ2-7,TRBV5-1,CASSKQGAPYEQYF
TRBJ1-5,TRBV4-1,CASSQVQGAYQPQHF
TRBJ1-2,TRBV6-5,CASSTTGFYGYTF
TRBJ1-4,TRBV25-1,CASSLGQPDEKLFF
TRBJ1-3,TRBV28,CASSFGIGNTIYF
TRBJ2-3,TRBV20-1,CSARPGGGRASDTQYF
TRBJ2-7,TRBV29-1,CSSREGRAYEQYF
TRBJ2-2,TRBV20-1,CSARVSGKQGTANTGELFF
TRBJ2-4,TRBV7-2,CASSLEEVRAKNIQYF
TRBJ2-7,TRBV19,CASSGKAGGSSYEQYF
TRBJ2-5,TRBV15,CATSRDRGRGETQYF
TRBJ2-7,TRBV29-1,CSVEDREPYEQYF
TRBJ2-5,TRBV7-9,CASSYGERETQYF
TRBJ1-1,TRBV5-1,CASSLAEGGTEAFF
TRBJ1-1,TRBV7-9,CASNPQGGRTEAFF
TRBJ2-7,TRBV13,CASSSLGTDYEQYF
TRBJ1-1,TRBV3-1,CASSQEGLLNTEAFF
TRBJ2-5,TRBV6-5,CASSYGRGVKETQYF
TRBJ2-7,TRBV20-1,CSAAGTGGRYEQYF
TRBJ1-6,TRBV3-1,CASSQDFSGRPLHF
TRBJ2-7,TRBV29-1,CSLGDLYEQYF
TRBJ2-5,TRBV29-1,CSVDSGQTNQPQYF
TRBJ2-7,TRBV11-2,CASRGGYGSYEQYF
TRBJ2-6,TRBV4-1,CASSLEAGGPPGANVLTF
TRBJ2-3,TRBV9,CASSPDRFEDTQYF
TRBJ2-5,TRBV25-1,CASSAGDSQETQYF
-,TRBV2,CASSVSGRASDNEQFF
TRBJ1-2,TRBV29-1,CSVRGTGSNYGYTF
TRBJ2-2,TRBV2,CASRDGGTAGELFF
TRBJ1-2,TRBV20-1,CSASSGVTISYTF
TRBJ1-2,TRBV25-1,CASSPLRGDYGYTF
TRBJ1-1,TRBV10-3,CAIAPRDTEAFF
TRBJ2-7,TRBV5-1,CASSFDRSSYEQYF
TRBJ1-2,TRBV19,CASSLPGRGSYGYTF
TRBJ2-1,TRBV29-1,CSVVGKSSYNEQFF
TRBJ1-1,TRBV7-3,CASSLGPGGTEAFF
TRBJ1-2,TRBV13,CASRRQVNYGYTF
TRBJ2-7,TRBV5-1,CASSSKTSGSSYEQYF
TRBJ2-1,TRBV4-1,CASSLFFNEQFF